What follows are 20 T cell receptor beta chains derived from one specimen sequenced in a study of blood T cell repertoires in COVID-19 (dated by TCRdb to the early 2020s). Libraries were constructed by the immunoSEQ multiplex PCR assay. TCRdb re-hosts the immuneACCESS table, in-frame sequences only. Its copies lack some clones; in the studies checked, an unresolved V gene accounts for under half of them, and the cause for the rest is not known. Recorded for this sample are some 170,000 clones; 82% of them occurred a single time. The ten most abundant clones make up 8.4% of the sample. The sequenced material came from peripheral blood. These receptors originate from an older woman with acute or convalescent COVID-19.

The genes are TRBV29-1 and TRBJ1-5, with TRBD1 matching 8 bases. J gave up 2 bases and V 8 bases, and 11 bases lay outside the gene matches. Germline CDR1 and CDR2: SQVTM and ANQGSEA. The CDR3 spans 15 residues. In DNA, the CDR3 is TGCAGCAAAAAACAGGGGGAAGGGGGCAATCAGCCCCAGCATTTT. Translation gives CSKKQGEGGNQPQHF.

This clone showed up just a few times. This chain links TRBV11-2 with TRBJ2-1, with D tentatively TRBD2 (5 bases). The CDR3 loop spans 11 amino acids. CDR1 is SGHAT, CDR2 FQNNGV, per germline. Trimming cost V 5 bases and J 9 bases, with 8 bases left between them. CDR3 DNA: TGTGCCAGCAGCCCCGGGGTTGAGCAGTTCTTC. Residues: CASSPGVEQFF.

The J gene is TRBJ2-1, the V gene TRBV19, with 7 bases identical to TRBD2. The length of the CDR3 is 15 residues. Germline loops: CDR1 LNHDA, CDR2 SQIVND (reference sequence). Germline trimming cut 2 bases from V and 1 base from J; bases unmatched to any gene: 2. The CDR3 region is CASSIMGLSYNEQFF. CDR3 coding DNA: TGTGCCAGTAGTATAATGGGACTATCCTACAATGAGCAGTTCTTC.

This chain uses TRBV3-1 (or the pseudogene TRBV3-2) with TRBJ2-2, with 11 positions matching TRBD1. With 4 bases clipped from V and 1 base from J, the junction kept 11 bases outside the gene matches. Germline CDR1 and CDR2: LGHDT and YNNKEL (reference sequence). The CDR3 consists of 19 residues. The CDR3, as DNA: TGTGCCAGCAGCCTTCATACCGGGACAGGGGGGATGAACACCGGGGAGCTGTTTTTT. This sequence encodes CASSLHTGTGGMNTGELFF.

The chain carries TRBV19 and TRBJ2-2, with a weak D call TRBD1 (5 bases). V was pared by 3 bases and J by 1 base, with 6 bases between. The CDR3 consists of 14 residues. Germline CDR1 LNHDA, CDR2 SQIVND (reference sequence). The CDR3 DNA follows: TGTGCCAGTAGTATTGACAGGAACACCGGGGAGCTGTTTTTT. Protein sequence: CASSIDRNTGELFF. Using reference TRBV19 and TRBJ2-2 for the parts outside the CDR3, the full variable domain is DGGITQSPKYLFRKEGQNVTLSCEQNLNHDAMYWYRQDPGQGLRLIYYSQIVNDFQKGDIAEGYSVSREKKESFPLTVTSAQKNPTAFYLCASSIDRNTGELFFGEGSRLTVL.

CDR3: CATSQGNQPQHF. CDR3 sequence (DNA): TGTGCCACCAGTCAGGGTAATCAGCCCCAGCATTTT. This chain links TRBV24-1 with TRBJ1-5; D is perhaps TRBD1 (5 bases). Germline V CDR1 and CDR2: KGHDR, SFDVKD. The germline V and J ends were trimmed by 6 bases and 4 bases, with 6 bases remaining between them. CDR3 length: 12 amino acids.

By frequency in the sample, this clone is medium-sized. V gene TRBV7-9 combines with J gene TRBJ1-2; a possible D gene is TRBD1 (5 bases). This CDR3 comprises 12 residues. Per germline, CDR1 SEHNR and CDR2 FQNEAQ (reference sequence). Trimming took 5 bases from V and 4 from J, leaving 8 bases between them. The CDR3 DNA reads as TGTGCCAGCAGCCCGGGGGTCTATGGCTACACCTTC. It is translated as CASSPGVYGYTF.

The chain recombines TRBV4-1 with TRBJ2-6; TRBD1 aligns across 7 bases. The length of the CDR3 is 18 residues. CDR1 MGHRA and CDR2 YSYEKL come from the germline V gene. J gave up 2 bases and V 4 bases, and 11 bases lay outside the gene matches. The CDR3 region is CASSRTGTQRAGANVLTF. In DNA, the CDR3 is TGCGCCAGCAGCCGGACAGGCACCCAACGAGCTGGGGCCAACGTCCTGACTTTC.

Remarks on this clone: The sample has other DNA sequences that encode this CDR3 too. This sequence joins TRBV7-2 and TRBJ2-3; 14 bases map to TRBD2. The J segment lost 1 base and the V segment lost 3 bases, leaving 0 bases of the junction unmatched. The CDR3 is made up of 16 amino acids. CDR1 and CDR2 from the germline V gene are SGHTA and FQGNSA. The CDR3 loop reads CASSLGLAGGTDTQYF. The CDR3 DNA follows: TGTGCCAGCAGCTTGGGACTAGCGGGAGGCACAGATACGCAGTATTTT.

The chain uses TRBV2 and TRBJ1-1; no firm D call. Trimming cost V 6 bases and J 5 bases, with 22 bases left between them. In germline, CDR1 is SNHLY, CDR2 FYNNEI. This CDR3 has 16 amino acids. DNA for the CDR3: TGTGCCAGCAGAGACCGTGGAGTTCGGGCGGGGACTGAAGCTTTCTTT. Translating gives CASRDRGVRAGTEAFF.

The chain employs TRBV18 and TRBJ2-2, with 9 bases fitting TRBD1. Per the germline V gene, CDR1 is KGHSH and CDR2 is LQKENI. V lost 6 bases to trimming and J lost 6 bases; unmatched junction nucleotides: 8. The CDR3 is made up of 15 amino acids. CDR3 sequence: CASSPGTGSAGELFF. The CDR3 bases are TGTGCCAGCTCTCCGGGGACAGGGTCAGCCGGGGAGCTGTTTTTT.

This clone has just a few counts. The chain has TRBV19 and TRBJ1-1, with 11 nucleotides matching TRBD1. This CDR3 is built from 17 residues. Germline V gene sequence: CDR1 LNHDA, CDR2 SQIVND (reference sequence). The ends lost 7 bases at V and 0 bases at J; junction bases unmatched: 10. CDR3 DNA: TGTGCCAGTACCCCAGGGACAGGGGGAAGCGTGAACACTGAAGCTTTCTTT. As protein: CASTPGTGGSVNTEAFF.

The rearrangement joins TRBV19 to TRBJ2-2, with 10 bases aligning to TRBD2. Germline assignment: CDR1 LNHDA and CDR2 SQIVND (reference sequence). V dropped 4 bases and J dropped 6; count of bases not matched to a gene: 5. The CDR3 is 15 amino acids. The CDR3 is CASSTSSGRSGELFF. The DNA for the CDR3 is TGTGCCAGTAGTACATCTAGCGGGAGATCCGGGGAGCTGTTTTTT.

The chain is built from TRBV5-1 and TRBJ1-2; tentative D call: TRBD1 (6 bases). V was clipped by 2 bases and J by 0 bases, with 8 bases between them. Germline CDR1 reads SGHRS; CDR2 reads YFSETQ. CDR3 length equals 14 residues. DNA for the CDR3: TGCGCCAGCAGCTTCGGACAGACTAACTATGGCTACACCTTC. This translates into CASSFGQTNYGYTF.

The chain links TRBV7-2 to TRBJ2-1; tentatively, D is TRBD2 (5 bases). V gave up 3 bases and J gave up 7 bases, with 16 bases separating them. Germline assignment: CDR1 SGHTA and CDR2 FQGNSA. CDR3 length equals 15 residues. CDR3 residues: CASSFGLLLGNEQFF. In DNA form, the CDR3 reads TGTGCCAGCAGCTTCGGACTTCTCCTCGGGAATGAGCAGTTCTTC.

The chain employs TRBV7-2 and TRBJ1-2; 9 nucleotides align to TRBD1. Losses at the gene ends were 4 bases for V and 1 base for J; bases not matched to a gene: 1. Germline V lookup: CDR1 SGHTA, CDR2 FQGNSA. The CDR3 has 14 residues. CDR3 in amino acids: CASSSDRGNYGYTF. CDR3 DNA sequence: TGTGCCAGCAGCTCGGACAGGGGTAACTATGGCTACACCTTC.

The J gene is TRBJ2-2, the V gene TRBV29-1; D is perhaps TRBD1 (5 bases). The CDR3 runs 16 residues. V lost 5 bases and J 3 bases, leaving 19 bases between the germline ends. Germline loops: CDR1 SQVTM, CDR2 ANQGSEA. CDR3 residues: CSVQVWRQYDTGELFF. CDR3 bases: TGCAGCGTTCAAGTTTGGCGACAGTACGACACCGGGGAGCTGTTTTTT.

V is TRBV7-9 and J is TRBJ2-1; 8 nucleotides agree with TRBD1. The CDR3 contains 17 residues. V gave up 5 bases and J gave up 1 base; unmatched junction bases: 10. CDR1 is SEHNR and CDR2 is FQNEAQ in the germline V gene (reference sequence). CDR3 nucleotides: TGTGCCAGCAGCCCCGCCTCGGGACAGGCATCCTACAATGAGCAGTTCTTC. It translates to CASSPASGQASYNEQFF.

In DNA form, the CDR3 reads TGTGCCAGCAGCCCCGGTCCATATGGCTACACCTTC. Translating it yields CASSPGPYGYTF. J is TRBJ1-2 and V is TRBV14, with no clear D. The CDR3 runs to 12 residues. Germline V gene lookup returns CDR1 SGHDN and CDR2 FVKESK. V was trimmed by 4 bases and J by 5 bases, leaving 8 bases between them.

The J gene is TRBJ2-2, the V gene TRBV7-6; 12 nucleotides agree with TRBD2. Per germline, CDR1 SGHVS and CDR2 FNYEAQ. This CDR3 region has 16 residues. J gave up 5 bases and V 4 bases, and 5 bases lay outside the gene matches. The CDR3 nucleotides are TGTGCCAGCAGCTCCCCGGGACTAGCGGGTACCGGGGAGCTGTTTTTT. Its protein is CASSSPGLAGTGELFF.